One sample yielded the 10 T cell receptor beta chains listed below, sequenced in a study. TCRdb fed the RT-PCR reads into MiXCR, producing one record per CDR3 protein. Of 550,000 to 750,000 distinct CDR3 sequences in the sample, 13% to 15% are singletons; the top ten hold 3.6%. The sample comprised memory CD4+ T cells from blood. The source is a female donor in good health, serving as a healthy control.

This clonotype was found many times. The V and J genes are TRBV6-5 and TRBJ2-7; 8 bases match TRBD1. CDR1 MNHEY and CDR2 SVGAGI come from the germline V gene. Unmatched junction bases numbered 10, after V lost 8 bases and J lost 1 base. The CDR3 runs 15 residues. DNA for the CDR3: TGTGCCAGCCGGTTGAGGGACAGGTGGTCCTACGAGCAGTACTTC. Its protein is CASRLRDRWSYEQYF.

This clonotype has only a few counts. The chain carries TRBV30 and TRBJ1-5; no firm D call. CDR3 length: 13 residues. Trimming stripped 5 bases from V and 1 base from J, with 9 bases between. CDR1 GTSNPN and CDR2 SVGIG come from the germline V gene (reference sequence). CDR3 loop: CAWAMDSNQPQHF. The CDR3 DNA reads TGTGCCTGGGCAATGGACAGCAATCAGCCCCAGCATTTT.

This clonotype came up many times. This rearrangement joins TRBV6-6 to TRBJ2-7; no reliable D call. The CDR3 is made up of 12 amino acids. Germline CDR1 reads MNHNY; CDR2 reads SVGAGI (reference sequence). V lost 5 bases and J 7 bases, leaving 12 bases between the germline ends. The CDR3 region has the DNA TGTGCCAGCAGTCTAGTCAAGTGGGAGCAGTACTTC. Amino acids: CASSLVKWEQYF.

Only a few counts were recorded for this clonotype. This chain links TRBV9 with TRBJ1-2; 7 bases agree with TRBD1. The germline gives CDR1 SGDLS, CDR2 YYNGEE. This CDR3 has 14 amino acids. J gave up 4 bases and V 4 bases, and 7 bases lay outside the gene matches. The CDR3 sequence: CASSTLTGFYGYTF. The CDR3 nucleotides are TGTGCCAGCAGCACCCTGACAGGGTTCTATGGCTACACCTTC.

This clonotype was seen a handful of times. The chain combines TRBV7-2 with TRBJ1-4; the D is unclear. CDR1 SGHTA and CDR2 FQGNSA come from the germline V gene. V lost 0 bases and J 7 bases, leaving 3 bases between the germline ends. This CDR3 contains 12 residues. The CDR3 here is CASSLAFEKLFF. CDR3 DNA sequence: TGTGCCAGCAGCTTAGCGTTTGAAAAACTGTTTTTT.

This clonotype was counted at least ten times. This chain's CDR3 is CASSVGSWEIKNIQYF. The CDR3 DNA sequence: TGTGCCAGCAGCGTTGGTTCTTGGGAGATCAAAAACATTCAGTACTTC. V and J are TRBV9 and TRBJ2-4; D may be TRBD2 (5 bases). The CDR3 loop spans 16 amino acids. Germline V gives CDR1 SGDLS, CDR2 YYNGEE. The V gene lost 2 bases and the J gene lost 3 bases, with 15 bases spanning the gap.

V gene TRBV6-2 or TRBV6-3 combines with J gene TRBJ1-1; 9 bases fit TRBD1. CDR1 is MNHEY, CDR2 SVGEGT, per germline. The V segment lost 4 bases and the J segment 4 bases; nucleotides outside the gene matches: 7. There are 15 residues in the CDR3. CDR3 DNA: TGTGCCAGCAGTTGGATTTCGACAGGGGGCACTGAAGCTTTCTTT. This gives the protein CASSWISTGGTEAFF.

This clonotype was seen at least ten times. The chain joins TRBV10-2 to TRBJ2-5; TRBD1 agrees at 10 bases. The CDR3 has 15 amino acids. The J segment lost 8 bases and the V segment lost 5 bases, leaving 11 bases of the junction unmatched. The V gene's germline CDR1 is WSHSY and CDR2 SAAADI. The CDR3 loop reads CASSKGQGSDSTQYF. Here the CDR3 DNA reads TGCGCCAGCAGTAAGGGACAGGGGTCCGATAGTACCCAGTACTTC.

The chain couples TRBV27 to TRBJ2-1; 11 positions agree with TRBD2. There are 12 residues in the CDR3. V lost 6 bases to trimming and J lost 14 bases; unmatched junction nucleotides: 6. Germline V gene sequence: CDR1 MNHEY, CDR2 SMNVEV (reference sequence). The CDR3 spells CASRVGSGREFF. DNA for the CDR3: TGTGCCAGCAGAGTCGGTAGCGGGAGGGAGTTCTTC.

There are a few counts of this clonotype. This chain links TRBV4-2 with TRBJ2-2, with a weak D call TRBD1 (5 bases). The CDR3 loop spans 15 amino acids. The V end was cut by 1 base, the J end by 1 base, with 7 bases between. Germline CDR1 reads LGHNA; CDR2 reads YNFKEQ. The CDR3: CASSQADRNTGELFF. CDR3 nucleotide sequence: TGTGCCAGCAGCCAAGCTGACAGGAACACCGGGGAGCTGTTTTTT.